The subject of this entry is one T cell receptor beta chain. CDR1 and CDR2 (germline): MRHNA, SNTAGT. The V and J ends lost 2 bases and 4 bases, in that order; junction bases with no gene match: 3. This CDR3 has 16 amino acids. These data belong to a study of CD8+CD57+ T cells in acquired aplastic anemia. Study-wide context: Sorted CD4+ and CD8+ cell DNA averaged roughly 3.2 ug.

The authors sequenced patients whose flow cytometry had shown CD8+CD57+ cell expansion. Every patient had severe acquired aplastic anemia. No therapy was given to patients before blood sampling. Genomic DNA provided the template from which TCR beta VDJ and CDR3 profiles were obtained. TCRdb passed the reads through MiXCR, listing each CDR3 protein once. The table shows roughly 290,000 distinct CDR3 sequences, with 56% occurring only once. Sequences were obtained from sorted CD4+, CD8+, or CD8+CD57+ T cells (not recorded which) from PBMCs. J is TRBJ2-1 and V is TRBV6-4; 12 positions match TRBD2. This sequence was found in a human donor with aplastic anemia. For the CDR3, the DNA is TGTGCCAGCAGTGACCTCGGGACTAGCGGGTACAATGAGCAGTTCTTC. Translated: CASSDLGTSGYNEQFF.